This T cell receptor (beta chain) was sequenced during a study of cytomegalovirus exposure and HLA in healthy donors. The CDR3 contains 15 residues. Germline CDR1 SGHVS, CDR2 FQNEAQ. V trimming: 6 bases; J trimming: 4 bases; junction bases outside the gene matches: 7. Study-wide points: Among immune exposure information, only CMV serostatus was available.

PCR employed 60 Vbeta and 13 Jbeta primers. The protocol was immunoSEQ multiplex PCR, while the TCRdb copy is restricted to in-frame clones and leaves out a portion. There are fewer than 250,000 clones in the sample, with roughly 0.98% held by the top ten. To note about this clone: Its antigen is as yet unknown.

The source material was PBMCs. This rearrangement joins TRBV7-8 to TRBJ2-2; 8 positions agree with TRBD2. The source of this sequence is a young woman in good health and CMV-seropositive. Written as DNA, the CDR3 is TGTGCCAGCAGACTAGCGGTGACGAGCACCGGGGAGCTGTTTTTT. Residues: CASRLAVTSTGELFF.